This is a list of T cell receptor beta chains from one sample in a study of CD8 T cells in ankylosing spondylitis. A single record per CDR3 protein comes from TCRdb applying MiXCR to the 5' RACE reads. This sample has over 100,000 distinct CDR3 sequences; over 9.5% occur once, and the top ten carry around 4.1%. Source material: blood, either unsorted or a sorted T cell fraction (not recorded which). These receptor sequences come from a female donor with ankylosing spondylitis or in good health (not recorded which). Both conserved end residues are part of each CDR3. The order of the fields is clone size, D gene, V gene, J gene, CDR3 protein, CDR3 DNA. A D gene is named only where the DNA matches it firmly. Clone size is shown for a subset of rows, as once, few, many or a class of expanded clone.

size: many
D: TRBD2
V: TRBV10-3
J: TRBJ2-3
CDR3: CAISGAGPSGGGTQYF
DNA: TGTGCCATCAGTGGAGCGGGACCCTCCGGGGGTGGTACGCAGTATTTT

size: many
D: TRBD1
V: TRBV5-1
J: TRBJ2-5
CDR3: CASSITSGQGRMETQYF
DNA: TGCGCCAGCAGCATAACCTCAGGACAGGGGAGGATGGAGACCCAGTACTTC

size: NA
D: NA
V: TRBV4-1
J: TRBJ2-6
CDR3: CASSQVDDSGANVLTF
DNA: TGCGCCAGCAGCCAAGTCGACGATTCTGGGGCCAACGTCCTGACTTTC

size: many
D: NA
V: TRBV15
J: TRBJ2-1
CDR3: CATSREKGGRGDNEQFF
DNA: TGTGCCACCAGCAGAGAAAAGGGCGGCCGAGGGGACAATGAGCAGTTCTTC

size: many
D: NA
V: TRBV20-1
J: TRBJ1-4
CDR3: CSARDRPRRSKATNEKLFF
DNA: TGCAGTGCTAGAGATCGGCCACGCCGGAGTAAGGCAACTAATGAAAAACTGTTTTTT

size: many
D: NA
V: TRBV7-2
J: TRBJ2-7
CDR3: CASSLLGSFHEQYF
DNA: TGTGCCAGCAGCTTATTAGGGTCGTTCCACGAGCAGTACTTC

size: many
D: NA
V: TRBV5-6
J: TRBJ1-1
CDR3: CASSLESGNTEAFF
DNA: TGTGCCAGCAGCTTGGAAAGCGGAAACACTGAAGCTTTCTTT

size: few
D: NA
V: TRBV30
J: TRBJ2-7
CDR3: CAWSVKGYEQYF
DNA: TGTGCCTGGAGTGTAAAGGGCTACGAGCAGTACTTC

size: NA
D: NA
V: TRBV3-1
J: TRBJ1-5
CDR3: CASSQDHESSSPQHF
DNA: TGTGCCAGCAGCCAAGATCATGAATCCTCCAGCCCCCAGCATTTT

size: few
D: NA
V: TRBV19
J: TRBJ1-5
CDR3: CASSKYSNQPQHF
DNA: TGTGCCAGCTCCAAATATAGCAATCAGCCCCAGCATTTT